This T cell receptor beta chain was retrieved from a study of T cell repertoires in cytomegalovirus infection. MiXCR was run by TCRdb on the reads, yielding one entry per CDR3 protein. The sample has fewer than 900,000 distinct CDR3 sequences; 25% to 30% are singletons. From germline, CDR1 is SGHAT and CDR2 FQNNGV. The V end lost 2 bases, the J end lost 4 bases, and 9 bases lay between the germline ends. This CDR3 contains 14 residues. Of note for this clonotype: Its antigen is not known.

Study-level points and caveats: HLA-C-restricted CMV-specific TCR beta clonotypes prevailed in the ex vivo response. Cumulative public TCR beta family frequency identified carriers of CMV plus the relevant HLA.

V is TRBV11-2 and J is TRBJ2-1; no definite D call. The sample here was cultured CD8+ T cells from PBMCs, taken from culture after CMV antigen stimulation. The clonotype was recovered from a human donor in good health (CMV status not recorded). Some clones in this sample may be carry-over from other donors' samples. The chain's CDR3 is CASSLWGNYNEQFF. DNA for the CDR3: TGTGCCAGCAGCTTATGGGGAAATTACAATGAGCAGTTCTTC. Combining the CDR3 with reference TRBV11-2 and TRBJ2-1 gives the whole variable domain EAGVAQSPRYKIIEKRQSVAFWCNPISGHATLYWYQQILGQGPKLLIQFQNNGVVDDSQLPKDRFSAERLKGVDSTLKIQPAKLEDSAVYLCASSLWGNYNEQFFGPGTRLTVL.